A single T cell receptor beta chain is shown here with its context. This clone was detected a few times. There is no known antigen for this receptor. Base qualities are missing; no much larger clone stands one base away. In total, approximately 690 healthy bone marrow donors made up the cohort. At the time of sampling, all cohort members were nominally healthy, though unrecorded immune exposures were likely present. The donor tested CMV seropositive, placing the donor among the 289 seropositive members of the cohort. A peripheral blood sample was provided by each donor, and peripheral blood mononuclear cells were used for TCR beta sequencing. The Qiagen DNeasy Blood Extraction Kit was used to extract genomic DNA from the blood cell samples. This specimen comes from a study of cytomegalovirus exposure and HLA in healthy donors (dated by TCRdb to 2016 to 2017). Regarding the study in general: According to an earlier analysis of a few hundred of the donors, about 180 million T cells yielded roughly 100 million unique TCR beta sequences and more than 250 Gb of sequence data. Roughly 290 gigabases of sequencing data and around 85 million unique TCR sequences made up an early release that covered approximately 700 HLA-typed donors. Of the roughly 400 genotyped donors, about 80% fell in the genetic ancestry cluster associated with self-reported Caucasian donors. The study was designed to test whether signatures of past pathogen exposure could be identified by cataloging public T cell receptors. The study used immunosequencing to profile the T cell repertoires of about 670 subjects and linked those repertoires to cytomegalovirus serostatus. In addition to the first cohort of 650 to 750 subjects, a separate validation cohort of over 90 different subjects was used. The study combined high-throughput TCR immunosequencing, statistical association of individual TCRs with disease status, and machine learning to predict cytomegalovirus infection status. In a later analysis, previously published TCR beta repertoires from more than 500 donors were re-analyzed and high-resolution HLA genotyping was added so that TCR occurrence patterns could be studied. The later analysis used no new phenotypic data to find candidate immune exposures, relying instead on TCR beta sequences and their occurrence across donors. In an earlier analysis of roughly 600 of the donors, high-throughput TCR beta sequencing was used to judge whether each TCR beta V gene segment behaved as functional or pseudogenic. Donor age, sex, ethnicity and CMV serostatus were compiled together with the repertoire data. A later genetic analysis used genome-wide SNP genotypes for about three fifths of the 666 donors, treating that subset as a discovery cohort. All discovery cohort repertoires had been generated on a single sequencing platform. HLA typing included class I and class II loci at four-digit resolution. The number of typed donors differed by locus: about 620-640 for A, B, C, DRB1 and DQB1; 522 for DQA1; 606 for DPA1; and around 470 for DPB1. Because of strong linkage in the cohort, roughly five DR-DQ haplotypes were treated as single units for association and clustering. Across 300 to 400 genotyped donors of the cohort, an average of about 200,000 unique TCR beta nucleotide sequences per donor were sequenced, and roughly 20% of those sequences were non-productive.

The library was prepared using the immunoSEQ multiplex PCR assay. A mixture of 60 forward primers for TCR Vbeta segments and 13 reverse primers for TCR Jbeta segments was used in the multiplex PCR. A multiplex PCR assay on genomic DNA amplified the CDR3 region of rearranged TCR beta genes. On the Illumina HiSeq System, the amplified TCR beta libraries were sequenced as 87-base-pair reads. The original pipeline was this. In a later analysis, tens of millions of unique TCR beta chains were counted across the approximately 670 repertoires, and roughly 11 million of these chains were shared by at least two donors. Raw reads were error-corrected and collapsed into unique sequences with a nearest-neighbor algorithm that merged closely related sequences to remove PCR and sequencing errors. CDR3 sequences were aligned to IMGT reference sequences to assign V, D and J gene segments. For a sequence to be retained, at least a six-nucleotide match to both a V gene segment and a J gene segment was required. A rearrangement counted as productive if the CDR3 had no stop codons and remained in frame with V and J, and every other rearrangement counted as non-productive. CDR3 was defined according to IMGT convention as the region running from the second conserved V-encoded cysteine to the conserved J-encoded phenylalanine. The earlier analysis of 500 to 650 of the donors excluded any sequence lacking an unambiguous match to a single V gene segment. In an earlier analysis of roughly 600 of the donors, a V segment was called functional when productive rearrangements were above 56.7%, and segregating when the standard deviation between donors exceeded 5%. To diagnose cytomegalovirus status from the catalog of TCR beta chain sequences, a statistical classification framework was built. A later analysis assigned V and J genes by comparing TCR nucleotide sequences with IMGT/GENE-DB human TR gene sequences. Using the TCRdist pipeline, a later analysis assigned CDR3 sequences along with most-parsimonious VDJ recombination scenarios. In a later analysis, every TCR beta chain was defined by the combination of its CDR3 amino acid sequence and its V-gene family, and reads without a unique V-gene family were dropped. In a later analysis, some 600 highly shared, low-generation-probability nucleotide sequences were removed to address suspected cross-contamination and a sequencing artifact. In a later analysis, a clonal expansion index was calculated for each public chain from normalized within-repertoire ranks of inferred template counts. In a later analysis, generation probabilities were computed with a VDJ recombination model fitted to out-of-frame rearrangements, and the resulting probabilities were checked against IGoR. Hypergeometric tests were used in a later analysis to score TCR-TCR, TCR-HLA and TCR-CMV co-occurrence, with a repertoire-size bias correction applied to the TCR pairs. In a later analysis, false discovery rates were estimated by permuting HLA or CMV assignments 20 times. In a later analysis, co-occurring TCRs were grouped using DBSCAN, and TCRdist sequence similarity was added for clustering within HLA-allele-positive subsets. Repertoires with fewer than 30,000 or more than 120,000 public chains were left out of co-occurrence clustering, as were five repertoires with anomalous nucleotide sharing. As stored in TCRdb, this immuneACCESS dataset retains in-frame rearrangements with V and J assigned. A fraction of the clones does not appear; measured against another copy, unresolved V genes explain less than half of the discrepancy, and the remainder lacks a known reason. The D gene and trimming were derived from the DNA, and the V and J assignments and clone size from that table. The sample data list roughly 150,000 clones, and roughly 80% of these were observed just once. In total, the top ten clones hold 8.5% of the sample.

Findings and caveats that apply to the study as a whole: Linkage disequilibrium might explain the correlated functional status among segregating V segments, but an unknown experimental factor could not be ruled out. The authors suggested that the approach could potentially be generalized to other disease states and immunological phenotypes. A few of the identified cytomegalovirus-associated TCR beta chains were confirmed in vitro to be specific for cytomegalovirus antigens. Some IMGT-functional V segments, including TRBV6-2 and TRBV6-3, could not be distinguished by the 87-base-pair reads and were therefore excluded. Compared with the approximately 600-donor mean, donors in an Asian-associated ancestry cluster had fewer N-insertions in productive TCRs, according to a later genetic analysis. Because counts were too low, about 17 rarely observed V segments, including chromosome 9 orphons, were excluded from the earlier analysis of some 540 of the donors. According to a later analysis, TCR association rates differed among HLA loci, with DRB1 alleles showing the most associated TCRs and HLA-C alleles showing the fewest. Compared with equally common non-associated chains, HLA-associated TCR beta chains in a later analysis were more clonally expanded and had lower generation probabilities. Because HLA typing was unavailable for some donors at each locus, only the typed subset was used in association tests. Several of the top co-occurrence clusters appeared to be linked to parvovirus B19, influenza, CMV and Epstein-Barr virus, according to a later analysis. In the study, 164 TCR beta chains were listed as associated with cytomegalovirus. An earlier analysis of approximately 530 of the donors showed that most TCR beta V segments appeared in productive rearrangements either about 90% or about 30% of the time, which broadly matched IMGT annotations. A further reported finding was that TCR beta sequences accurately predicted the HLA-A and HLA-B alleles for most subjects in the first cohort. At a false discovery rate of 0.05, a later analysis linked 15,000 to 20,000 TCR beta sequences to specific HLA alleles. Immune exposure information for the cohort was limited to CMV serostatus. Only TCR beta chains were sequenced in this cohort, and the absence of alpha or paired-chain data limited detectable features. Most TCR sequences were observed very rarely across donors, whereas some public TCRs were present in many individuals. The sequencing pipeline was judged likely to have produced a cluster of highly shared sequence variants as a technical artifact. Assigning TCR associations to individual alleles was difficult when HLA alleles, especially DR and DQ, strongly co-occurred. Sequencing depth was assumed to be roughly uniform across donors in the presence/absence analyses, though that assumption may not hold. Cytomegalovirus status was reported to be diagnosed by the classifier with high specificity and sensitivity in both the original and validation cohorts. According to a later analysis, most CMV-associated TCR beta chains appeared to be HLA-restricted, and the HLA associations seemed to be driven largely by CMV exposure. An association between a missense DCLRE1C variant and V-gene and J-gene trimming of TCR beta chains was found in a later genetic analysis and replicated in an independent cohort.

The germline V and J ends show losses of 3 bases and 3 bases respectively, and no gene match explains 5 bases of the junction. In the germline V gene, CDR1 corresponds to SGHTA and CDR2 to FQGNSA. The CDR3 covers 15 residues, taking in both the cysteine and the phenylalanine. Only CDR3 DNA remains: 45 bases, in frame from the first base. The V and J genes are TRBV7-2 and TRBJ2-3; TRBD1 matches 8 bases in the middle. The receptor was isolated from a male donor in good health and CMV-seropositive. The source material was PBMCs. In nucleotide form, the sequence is TGTGCCAGCAGCTTCGCCGGGACAGGAACAGATACGCAGTATTTT. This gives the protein CASSFAGTGTDTQYF.